The clone carrying this T cell receptor (beta chain) was seen only a few times. Its antigen is unknown. CDR3 size: 15 residues. Germline CDR1 is MNHEY and CDR2 is SVGAGI. V was pared by 3 bases and J by 0 bases, with 9 bases between. As processed by the authors: The study took CDR3 differences across clinicopathological groups and made a distant-metastasis classifier for papillary thyroid cancer from them. From the PCR reads, TCRdb re-called clones with MiXCR. TCRdb's processing, not the authors' own work, is the source of the V and J calls. The table records some 12,000 clones, around 40% of them present only once. This entry comes from a study of metastatic and nonmetastatic thyroid tumors. About the research overall: Both malignant and benign thyroid patients supplied peripheral blood and tumor or nodule tissue samples, across which the repertoires of these patients were then compared.

Each patient came to thyroid surgery without any prior treatment (of any kind). Study-wide results and limits: Malignant tumors reportedly showed significantly higher TCR beta diversity than benign nodules in both blood and tumor.

The sample taken for sequencing was tumor tissue. This TCR was sampled from a female donor with papillary thyroid cancer or a benign thyroid nodule (not recorded which). Some clones in this sample may be carry-over from other donors' samples. The rearrangement joins TRBV6-5 to TRBJ1-3; unclear D gene. CDR3 residues: CASSYTASSGNTIYF. The CDR3 bases are TGTGCCAGCAGTTATACAGCCAGCTCTGGAAACACCATATATTTT.